Shown below are 26 T cell receptor beta chains from a single sample sequenced in a study of blood T cell repertoires in COVID-19. TCRdb's table, derived via immunoSEQ multiplex PCR, lists solely in-frame clones and lacks some. The table has some 400,000 clones, 80% to 90% seen once. Sequencing was done on a sample of peripheral blood. All receptors come from a young woman with COVID-19, enrolled during active disease.

This chain connects TRBV7-9 to TRBJ2-6, with TRBD1 matching over 10 bases. The CDR3 is 19 residues long. Germline V gives CDR1 SEHNR, CDR2 FQNEAQ (reference sequence). V shed 4 bases and J 0 bases; nucleotides not matched to a gene: 9. CDR3 residues: CASSSPGTGALSGANVLTF. The CDR3 nucleotides are TGTGCCAGCAGCTCCCCAGGGACAGGGGCCCTCTCTGGGGCCAACGTCCTGACTTTC.

The chain combines TRBV5-1 with TRBJ1-1, with 10 bases identical to TRBD1. After removal of 0 bases from V and 0 bases from J, the junction contained 2 bases not matched to a gene. Germline CDR1 and CDR2: SGHRS and YFSETQ. The CDR3 is made up of 16 amino acids. The CDR3 DNA is TGCGCCAGCAGCTTGGCGGGGACAGGGGTGAACACTGAAGCTTTCTTT. This translates into CASSLAGTGVNTEAFF.

The chain has TRBV6-4 and TRBJ2-7; no firm D call. The CDR3 is made up of 16 amino acids. The germline gives CDR1 MRHNA, CDR2 SNTAGT. The germline V and J ends were trimmed by 2 bases and 1 base, with 15 bases remaining between them. CDR3 DNA sequence: TGTGCCAGCAGTGACCTGCGCGACAAAGTATCCTACGAGCAGTACTTC. This sequence encodes CASSDLRDKVSYEQYF.

The chain recombines TRBV4-1 with TRBJ2-2; D possibly corresponds to TRBD1 (6 bases). Trimming stripped 4 bases from V and 1 base from J, with 13 bases between. CDR1 and CDR2 from the germline V gene are MGHRA and YSYEKL. The CDR3 extends over 16 amino acids. The DNA of the CDR3 is TGCGCCAGCAGCCGCGAGGGACACCAGAACACCGGGGAGCTGTTTTTT. Residues: CASSREGHQNTGELFF.

This chain uses TRBV15 with TRBJ2-7; possible D gene TRBD1, 5 bases. CDR3 length: 13 amino acids. Between the trimmed V and J ends, which lost 1 base and 3 bases, there was a span of 7 bases. Germline CDR1 is LNHNV and CDR2 is YYDKDF (reference sequence). CDR3 in amino acids: CATSRVRGYEQYF. As DNA, the CDR3 is TGTGCCACCAGCAGAGTTAGGGGCTACGAGCAGTACTTC.

The J gene is TRBJ2-7, the V gene TRBV3-1 (or the pseudogene TRBV3-2), with 7 bases matching TRBD2. Germline-derived CDR1 and CDR2 are LGHDT and YNNKEL (reference sequence). Losses at the gene ends were 5 bases for V and 2 bases for J; bases not matched to a gene: 6. This CDR3 spans 14 amino acids. For the CDR3, the DNA is TGTGCCAGCAGCAGTCCGGGACTAACCTACGAGCAGTACTTC. As protein: CASSSPGLTYEQYF.

Of note for this clone: The same CDR3 arises from other DNA sequences in this sample as well. This chain joins TRBV20-1 and TRBJ2-7, with 7 bases aligning to TRBD2. V was pared by 5 bases and J by 3 bases, with 1 base of the junction left unmatched. This CDR3 has 11 residues. Germline V gene lookup returns CDR1 DFQATT and CDR2 SNEGSKA (reference sequence). The DNA of the CDR3 is TGCAGTGCTCGGACTAGCTACGAGCAGTACTTC. Translating it yields CSARTSYEQYF.

This rearrangement joins TRBV6-6 to TRBJ2-1, with TRBD1 matching over 7 bases. Trimming took 3 bases from V and 8 from J; bases not matched to a gene: 7. The CDR3 runs to 14 residues. Germline assignment: CDR1 MNHNY and CDR2 SVGAGI (reference sequence). The CDR3 loop reads CASSYSRGRDEQFF. The DNA of the CDR3 is TGTGCCAGCAGTTATTCAAGGGGGCGGGATGAGCAGTTCTTC.

This clone has a single count. The chain carries TRBV20-1 and TRBJ2-7, with a tentative D call TRBD1 (6 bases). V lost 7 bases to trimming and J lost 3 bases, with 10 bases between them. The CDR3 runs to 11 residues. Germline V lookup: CDR1 DFQATT, CDR2 SNEGSKA (reference sequence). CDR3 amino acids: CSGTAGYEQYF. CDR3 in DNA: TGCAGTGGGACAGCTGGCTACGAGCAGTACTTC.

This sequence joins TRBV19 and TRBJ2-5; 9 bases agree with TRBD1. Germline values: CDR1 LNHDA, CDR2 SQIVND (reference sequence). J was trimmed by 7 bases and V by 5 bases; bases with no gene match: 8. The length of the CDR3 is 14 residues. The CDR3 loop is CASSARDRVTTQYF. As DNA, the CDR3 is TGTGCCAGTAGTGCCCGGGACAGGGTTACGACCCAGTACTTC.

The rearrangement links TRBV11-1 to TRBJ1-6; 8 positions match TRBD1. Unmatched junction bases numbered 6, after V lost 3 bases and J lost 8 bases. CDR3 length: 15 amino acids. Germline values: CDR1 SGHAT, CDR2 FQDESV (reference sequence). CDR3 DNA: TGTGCCAGCAGCTTTGACAGGGGAAGGGATTCACCCCTCCACTTT. Its translation is CASSFDRGRDSPLHF.

CDR3 sequence reads: CASSIRGGEQFF. The CDR3, as DNA: TGTGCCAGCAGCATTCGGGGGGGTGAGCAGTTCTTC. The chain uses TRBV7-6 and TRBJ2-1; 8 bases align to TRBD2. With V trimmed by 5 bases and J by 9 bases, 3 bases remained unmatched. The germline gives CDR1 SGHVS, CDR2 FNYEAQ. The CDR3 runs 12 residues.

The chain links TRBV5-5 to TRBJ2-7; maybe TRBD2 (5 bases). V was trimmed by 3 bases and J by 5 bases, leaving 24 bases between them. Per the germline V gene, CDR1 is SGHKS and CDR2 is YYEKEE (reference sequence). The CDR3 runs to 17 residues. The CDR3 loop reads CASSYKSVRGYPDEQYF. The CDR3 bases are TGTGCCAGCAGCTATAAAAGCGTTAGAGGGTATCCGGACGAGCAGTACTTC.

The rearrangement links TRBV1 to TRBJ2-1; TRBD1 reflects the table's D call only, with no check against the DNA. TRBV1 is a pseudogene locus. The length of the CDR3 is 21 residues. CDR3 in amino acids: CTSSHTPWDRGDSSSYNEQFF. CDR3 DNA sequence: TGCACCAGCAGCCACACGCCCTGGGACAGGGGCGACTCCAGCTCCTACAATGAGCAGTTCTTC.

This rearrangement joins TRBV4-3 to TRBJ2-7; a possible D gene is TRBD2 (8 bases). Per the germline V gene, CDR1 is LGHNA and CDR2 is YSLEER. The CDR3 loop spans 16 amino acids. Trimming took off 3 bases at V and 4 bases at J, with 19 bases between the two ends. The CDR3 is CASSHRGSGSFYEQYF. Here the CDR3 DNA reads TGCGCCAGCAGCCACAGGGGGAGCGGGAGTTTTTACGAGCAGTACTTC.

The chain combines TRBV19 with TRBJ1-1; 9 nucleotides line up with TRBD1. V lost 5 bases and J lost 1; bases outside the gene matches: 5. The CDR3 runs 15 residues. The germline V gene has CDR1 LNHDA and CDR2 SQIVND (reference sequence). CDR3 coding DNA: TGTGCCAGTAGTCGCAGGGACAGGGAGAACACTGAAGCTTTCTTT. It codes for CASSRRDRENTEAFF. Filled out from reference TRBV19 and TRBJ1-1, the complete variable domain reads DGGITQSPKYLFRKEGQNVTLSCEQNLNHDAMYWYRQDPGQGLRLIYYSQIVNDFQKGDIAEGYSVSREKKESFPLTVTSAQKNPTAFYLCASSRRDRENTEAFFGQGTRLTVV.

This chain links TRBV7-9 with TRBJ1-1; 7 bases match TRBD1. CDR3 length: 13 residues. CDR1 is SEHNR, CDR2 FQNEAQ, per germline (reference sequence). J lost 8 bases, V lost 5 bases, and 8 bases had no gene match. The CDR3 loop is CASSPKRQGEAFF. The CDR3 nucleotides read TGTGCCAGCAGCCCCAAGCGACAGGGCGAAGCTTTCTTT.

The rearrangement joins TRBV2 to TRBJ2-3; 7 nucleotides agree with TRBD2. Germline V lookup: CDR1 SNHLY, CDR2 FYNNEI. The CDR3 has 14 amino acids. Trimming removed 3 bases from V and 6 bases from J; junction bases left unmatched: 6. The CDR3 bases are TGTGCCAGCAGTGATCCTAGCGGTCCGGATACGCAGTATTTT. Translating it yields CASSDPSGPDTQYF. Full variable domain (remainder filled in from reference TRBV2 and TRBJ2-3): EPEVTQTPSHQVTQMGQEVILRCVPISNHLYFYWYRQILGQKVEFLVSFYNNEISEKSEIFDDQFSVERPDGSNFTLKIRSTKLEDSAMYFCASSDPSGPDTQYFGPGTRLTVL.

A remark on this clone: This sample includes further DNA sequences coding for the same CDR3. This chain joins TRBV5-4 and TRBJ2-1, with D unclear. Germline lookup yields CDR1 SGHNT and CDR2 YYREEE (reference sequence). The CDR3 has 11 amino acids. Trimming stripped 3 bases from V and 7 bases from J, with 5 bases between. The CDR3: CASSSLNEQFF. CDR3 coding DNA: TGTGCCAGCAGCTCTTTGAATGAGCAGTTCTTC.

This clone was seen a few times. The V and J genes are TRBV5-1 and TRBJ2-7; possibly TRBD1 for D (7 bases). Between the trimmed V and J ends, which lost 4 bases and 2 bases, there was a span of 16 bases. CDR1 is SGHRS, CDR2 YFSETQ, per germline. CDR3 length equals 15 residues. This chain's CDR3 is CASSRGDRPAYEQYF. The CDR3, as DNA: TGCGCCAGCAGCCGCGGGGACAGACCTGCCTACGAGCAGTACTTC.

The V gene is TRBV2, the J gene TRBJ2-2, with 8 bases identical to TRBD1. J was trimmed by 2 bases and V by 5 bases; bases with no gene match: 4. The CDR3 length is 15 residues. Per the germline V gene, CDR1 is SNHLY and CDR2 is FYNNEI. CDR3 in amino acids: CASSNQGANTGELFF. The CDR3 DNA follows: TGTGCCAGCAGTAATCAGGGGGCCAACACCGGGGAGCTGTTTTTT.

The chain links TRBV4-1 to TRBJ2-7, with 7 bases matching TRBD1. Trimming removed 0 bases from V and 9 bases from J; junction bases left unmatched: 8. Germline V CDR1 and CDR2: MGHRA, YSYEKL. The CDR3 extends over 14 amino acids. The CDR3 here is CASSQDLDRAAQYF. The CDR3 DNA is TGCGCCAGCAGCCAAGATTTAGACAGGGCGGCGCAGTACTTC.

The rearrangement joins TRBV7-8 to TRBJ2-7; D uncertain. This CDR3 is built from 14 residues. Germline V gives CDR1 SGHVS, CDR2 FQNEAQ. V was pared by 5 bases and J by 0 bases, with 11 bases between. CDR3 in amino acids: CASSPLFVSYEQYF. The CDR3 DNA reads TGTGCCAGCAGCCCCCTCTTTGTCTCCTACGAGCAGTACTTC.

This chain uses TRBV10-3 with TRBJ1-1; 7 nucleotides align to TRBD1. The CDR3 runs to 16 residues. With 6 bases clipped from V and 0 bases from J, the junction kept 10 bases outside the gene matches. CDR1 and CDR2 (germline): ENHRY, SYGVKD. The CDR3 loop reads CAISSQDRPLNTEAFF. The CDR3 nucleotides are TGTGCCATCAGCAGCCAGGACAGGCCTCTGAACACTGAAGCTTTCTTT.

J is TRBJ2-1 and V is TRBV7-9; D call uncertain. The CDR3 length is 15 residues. Trimming left V 5 bases short and J 4 bases short, with 15 bases between. The germline CDR1 and CDR2 sequences are SEHNR and FQNEAQ (reference sequence). The chain's CDR3 is CASSPSLSYYNEQFF. The CDR3 nucleotides read TGTGCCAGCAGCCCCTCCCTAAGCTATTACAATGAGCAGTTCTTC.

The chain employs TRBV30 and TRBJ1-2; D possibly corresponds to TRBD1 (5 bases). The germline V gene encodes CDR1 GTSNPN and CDR2 SVGIG (reference sequence). This CDR3 contains 13 residues. The ends were cut back, 4 bases at V and 6 bases at J, with 15 bases in the middle. The CDR3 region has the DNA TGTGCCTGGACGGCCAGGGATGTGGATGGCTACACCTTC. Amino acids: CAWTARDVDGYTF.